These 24 T cell receptor beta chains were all obtained from the same sample, sequenced in a study of cytomegalovirus exposure and HLA in healthy donors. 13 Jbeta primers and 60 Vbeta primers were used for the PCR. Libraries were prepared by immunoSEQ multiplex PCR; TCRdb keeps only in-frame clonotypes and omits some of them. The table lists 90,000 to 100,000 clones, around a tenth of them singletons, with roughly 4.7% in the top ten. The sample comprised PBMCs. The receptors derive from a middle-aged man in good health and CMV-seropositive.

This clone was observed a handful of times. The chain uses TRBV6-5 and TRBJ2-5; 7 nucleotides agree with TRBD2. The CDR3 is 16 residues long. Germline V gene sequence: CDR1 MNHEY, CDR2 SVGAGI. Trimming at V came to 0 bases and at J to 0 bases, leaving 4 bases not matched to a gene. The CDR3: CASSYSGLEYQETQYF. DNA for the CDR3: TGTGCCAGCAGTTACTCCGGACTAGAATACCAAGAGACCCAGTACTTC.

This clone was picked up many times. J is TRBJ2-5 and V is TRBV7-9; TRBD2 matches at 13 bases. Trimming removed 5 bases from V and 0 bases from J; junction bases left unmatched: 9. This CDR3 region has 18 residues. CDR1 SEHNR and CDR2 FQNEAQ come from the germline V gene (reference sequence). The CDR3 spells CASSVGTSGTTYQETQYF. CDR3 DNA sequence: TGTGCCAGCAGCGTTGGGACTAGCGGGACCACATACCAAGAGACCCAGTACTTC. The variable domain in full, completed from reference TRBV7-9 and TRBJ2-5, reads DTGVSQNPRHKITKRGQNVTFRCDPISEHNRLYWYRQTLGQGPEFLTYFQNEAQLEKSRLLSDRFSAERPKGSFSTLEIQRTEQGDSAMYLCASSVGTSGTTYQETQYFGPGTRLLVL.

This clone was seen more than once but under ten times. The chain carries TRBV2 and TRBJ2-7, with D possibly being TRBD1 (5 bases). From germline, CDR1 is SNHLY and CDR2 FYNNEI. V gave up 4 bases and J gave up 4 bases, with 8 bases separating them. The CDR3 has 12 amino acids. DNA of the CDR3: TGTGCCAGCAGTGGGACAACTTACGAGCAGTACTTC. Translating gives CASSGTTYEQYF. The entire variable domain, with the rest obtained from reference TRBV2 and TRBJ2-7, is as follows: EPEVTQTPSHQVTQMGQEVILRCVPISNHLYFYWYRQILGQKVEFLVSFYNNEISEKSEIFDDQFSVERPDGSNFTLKIRSTKLEDSAMYFCASSGTTYEQYFGPGTRLTVT.

The V gene is TRBV6-6, the J gene TRBJ2-4; TRBD2 matches 8 bases. Germline trimming cut 6 bases from V and 8 bases from J; bases unmatched to any gene: 9. Per the germline V gene, CDR1 is MNHNY and CDR2 is SVGAGI (reference sequence). The CDR3 covers 14 residues. Here the CDR3 reads CASRSQRESYIQYF. The CDR3 DNA follows: TGTGCCAGCAGATCCCAGCGGGAGAGTTACATTCAGTACTTC.

This clone was picked up a small number of times. The chain has TRBV28 and TRBJ1-2; D is ambiguous. V lost 2 bases to trimming and J lost 8 bases, with 12 bases between them. The CDR3 totals 13 residues. The germline gives CDR1 MDHEN, CDR2 SYDVKM. The CDR3: CASSLVDSSGYTF. The CDR3 DNA is TGTGCCAGCAGTTTAGTGGACTCTAGCGGCTACACCTTC.

This clone was observed a few times. The chain links TRBV7-9 to TRBJ2-2, with D hard to call. Trimming left V 1 base short and J 1 base short, with 7 bases between. Germline values: CDR1 SEHNR, CDR2 FQNEAQ (reference sequence). The CDR3 has 15 amino acids. The chain's CDR3 is CASSLGLQNTGELFF. The CDR3 DNA reads as TGTGCCAGCAGCTTAGGGCTCCAGAACACCGGGGAGCTGTTTTTT.

V gene TRBV28 combines with J gene TRBJ1-1, with D possibly being TRBD1 (5 bases). The CDR3 is made up of 15 amino acids. The germline gives CDR1 MDHEN, CDR2 SYDVKM. The ends were cut back, 7 bases at V and 0 bases at J, with 15 bases in the middle. CDR3 sequence: CASINPGILNTEAFF. CDR3 sequence (DNA): TGTGCCAGCATCAACCCAGGGATTCTGAACACTGAAGCTTTCTTT.

The chain couples TRBV5-6 to TRBJ2-7; D is possibly TRBD2 (5 bases). CDR1 and CDR2 (germline): SGHDT, YYEEEE. Trimming cost V 0 bases and J 0 bases, with 13 bases left between them. CDR3 length equals 16 residues. This CDR3 reads CASSLEWRNPSYEQYF. CDR3 in DNA: TGTGCCAGCAGCTTGGAATGGAGGAATCCCTCCTACGAGCAGTACTTC.

This clone has a handful of counts. V gene TRBV29-1 combines with J gene TRBJ2-1; 8 nucleotides agree with TRBD1. V shed 5 bases, J shed 1 base, and the junction held 7 bases outside the gene matches. The CDR3 runs to 15 residues. CDR1 SQVTM and CDR2 ANQGSEA come from the germline V gene. In DNA form, the CDR3 reads TGCAGCGTTCCAAGGACAGGGATTTCCTACAATGAGCAGTTCTTC. Amino acids: CSVPRTGISYNEQFF.

This clone was seen more than once but under ten times. CDR3 bases: TGTGCCAGCAGCTTGAGCTGGTTCGGGAACACCGGGGAGCTGTTTTTT. It yields the protein CASSLSWFGNTGELFF. The rearrangement joins TRBV5-6 to TRBJ2-2, with unresolved D. Trimming shortened V by 1 base and J by 1 base, and 11 bases separated the two germline ends. This CDR3 is 16 amino acids long. Per the germline V gene, CDR1 is SGHDT and CDR2 is YYEEEE. Complete variable domain (other parts from reference TRBV5-6 and TRBJ2-2): DAGVTQSPTHLIKTRGQQVTLRCSPKSGHDTVSWYQQALGQGPQFIFQYYEEEERQRGNFPDRFSGHQFPNYSSELNVNALLLGDSALYLCASSLSWFGNTGELFFGEGSRLTVL.

This clone showed up just a few times. The rearrangement uses TRBV30 and TRBJ1-1; D uncertain. The germline V gene encodes CDR1 GTSNPN and CDR2 SVGIG (reference sequence). V shed 2 bases and J shed 1 base, with 14 bases lying between them. The CDR3 totals 15 residues. The CDR3 protein is CAWSHGRRRNTEAFF. For the CDR3, the DNA is TGTGCCTGGAGTCACGGGCGGAGGAGGAACACTGAAGCTTTCTTT. Based on the CDR3 plus reference TRBV30 and TRBJ1-1, the full variable domain is SQTIHQWPATLVQPVGSPLSLECTVEGTSNPNLYWYRQAAGRGLQLLFYSVGIGQISSEVPQNLSASRPQDRQFILSSKKLLLSDSGFYLCAWSHGRRRNTEAFFGQGTRLTVV.

The gene calls are TRBV5-3 and TRBJ2-3, with 7 bases fitting TRBD1. TRBV5-3 belongs to the ORF category, with a function that is uncertain. The junction had 7 bases not matched to a gene; V was cut back by 5 bases and J by 1 base. The CDR3 consists of 15 residues. Here the CDR3 reads CARRRPGQRTDTQYF. The CDR3 nucleotides are TGTGCCAGAAGGCGCCCGGGACAGCGCACAGATACGCAGTATTTT.

V gene TRBV6-4 combines with J gene TRBJ1-1, with 7 bases identical to TRBD1. The length of the CDR3 is 15 residues. With 0 bases clipped from V and 6 bases from J, the junction kept 7 bases outside the gene matches. Per the germline V gene, CDR1 is MRHNA and CDR2 is SNTAGT. The CDR3 is CASSDSPGGISEAFF. The CDR3 bases are TGTGCCAGCAGTGACTCGCCAGGGGGAATCTCTGAAGCTTTCTTT.

This clone was picked up a small number of times. The genes are TRBV11-2 and TRBJ1-2; D ambiguous. Trimming pared 0 bases from V and 7 bases from J, leaving 9 bases between. Germline V gene data show CDR1 as SGHAT and CDR2 as FQNNGV. The CDR3 is 13 amino acids. The CDR3: CASSLDHRSGYTF. CDR3 bases: TGTGCCAGCAGCTTAGATCATCGGAGTGGCTACACCTTC. Based on the CDR3 plus reference TRBV11-2 and TRBJ1-2, the full variable domain is EAGVAQSPRYKIIEKRQSVAFWCNPISGHATLYWYQQILGQGPKLLIQFQNNGVVDDSQLPKDRFSAERLKGVDSTLKIQPAKLEDSAVYLCASSLDHRSGYTFGSGTRLTVV.

This clone came up a few times. This chain links TRBV4-1 with TRBJ1-2, with a possible D match to TRBD1 (5 bases). The CDR3 extends over 15 amino acids. Germline V CDR1 and CDR2: MGHRA, YSYEKL. Trimming left V 1 base short and J 0 bases short, with 9 bases between. CDR3 DNA: TGCGCCAGCAGCCAAGGACAGAACGCTAACTATGGCTACACCTTC. Translated, it gives CASSQGQNANYGYTF.

This rearrangement joins TRBV23-1 to TRBJ2-1, with 7 bases lining up with TRBD2. TRBV23-1 is assigned to the ORF class and has an uncertain function. The CDR3 totals 15 residues. After removal of 3 bases from V and 8 bases from J, the junction contained 10 bases not matched to a gene. This CDR3 is CASSHLRREPHEQFF. CDR3 nucleotides: TGCGCCAGCAGTCACTTAAGGCGGGAGCCCCATGAGCAGTTCTTC.

A few counts support this clone. V usage is TRBV5-1 and J usage is TRBJ2-5; 11 nucleotides align to TRBD1. Germline CDR1 is SGHRS and CDR2 is YFSETQ. J gave up 1 base and V 4 bases, and 3 bases lay outside the gene matches. This CDR3 comprises 15 residues. For the CDR3, the DNA is TGCGCCAGCAGCGGTGGGACAGGGGGCCAAGAGACCCAGTACTTC. As protein: CASSGGTGGQETQYF. The whole variable domain, remainder taken from reference TRBV5-1 and TRBJ2-5, is KAGVTQTPRYLIKTRGQQVTLSCSPISGHRSVSWYQQTPGQGLQFLFEYFSETQRNKGNFPGRFSGRQFSNSRSEMNVSTLELGDSALYLCASSGGTGGQETQYFGPGTRLLVL.

The chain joins TRBV7-9 to TRBJ1-6, with D perhaps matching TRBD1 (5 bases). Trimming shortened V by 1 base and J by 7 bases, and 11 bases separated the two germline ends. Germline CDR1 and CDR2: SEHNR and FQNEAQ (reference sequence). The CDR3 length is 15 residues. The CDR3 protein is CASSLGVDRNSPLHF. CDR3 sequence (DNA): TGTGCCAGCAGCTTAGGGGTCGACAGAAATTCACCCCTCCACTTT.

The chain has TRBV6-1 and TRBJ2-7; 8 nucleotides agree with TRBD2. The CDR3 is made up of 16 amino acids. The germline V gene has CDR1 MNHNS and CDR2 SASEGT. V was clipped by 4 bases and J by 1 base; unmatched bases: 9. CDR3 residues: CASSVGGTSLSYEQYF. CDR3 sequence (DNA): TGTGCCAGCAGTGTCGGAGGGACTAGTCTTTCCTACGAGCAGTACTTC.

This clone was detected only a few times. This rearrangement joins TRBV2 to TRBJ2-2; TRBD1 matches 7 bases. Germline-derived CDR1 and CDR2 are SNHLY and FYNNEI. V lost 6 bases and J lost 1; bases outside the gene matches: 2. There are 14 residues in the CDR3. The CDR3 spells CASRTGMNTGELFF. For the CDR3, the DNA is TGTGCCAGCAGGACAGGGATGAACACCGGGGAGCTGTTTTTT.

The chain employs TRBV19 and TRBJ1-5, with unresolved D. The germline gives CDR1 LNHDA, CDR2 SQIVND (reference sequence). The CDR3 runs 13 residues. V gave up 3 bases and J gave up 5 bases, with 8 bases separating them. The chain's CDR3 is CASSITADQPQHF. In DNA, the CDR3 is TGTGCCAGTAGTATCACAGCGGATCAGCCCCAGCATTTT.

The sample holds a few counts of this clone. The chain combines TRBV7-2 with TRBJ2-7; 9 bases align to TRBD2. The CDR3 is 16 residues long. Germline trimming cut 3 bases from V and 4 bases from J; bases unmatched to any gene: 10. Germline-derived CDR1 and CDR2 are SGHTA and FQGNSA. The CDR3 is CASSFSGTSPVYEQYF. In DNA, the CDR3 is TGTGCCAGCAGCTTTTCCGGGACTAGCCCCGTATACGAGCAGTACTTC. Based on the CDR3 plus reference TRBV7-2 and TRBJ2-7, the full variable domain is GAGVSQSPSNKVTEKGKDVELRCDPISGHTALYWYRQSLGQGLEFLIYFQGNSAPDKSGLPSDRFSAERTGGSVSTLTIQRTQQEDSAVYLCASSFSGTSPVYEQYFGPGTRLTVT.

This clone was seen only a few times. This rearrangement joins TRBV2 to TRBJ2-2; D is unclear. Germline V CDR1 and CDR2: SNHLY, FYNNEI. V was cut by 6 bases and J by 2 bases, with 16 bases left in between. The CDR3 extends over 16 amino acids. The CDR3 DNA is TGTGCCAGCAGCGCTTTATCAAGCTTAAACACCGGGGAGCTGTTTTTT. Translation gives CASSALSSLNTGELFF.

The sample holds a few counts of this clone. Other DNA sequences of this sample code for an identical CDR3. The chain recombines TRBV7-9 with TRBJ1-2; no reliable D call. This CDR3 is built from 16 residues. Trimming stripped 6 bases from V and 0 bases from J, with 17 bases between. CDR1 SEHNR and CDR2 FQNEAQ come from the germline V gene (reference sequence). The CDR3 loop reads CASSPEGLIANYGYTF. Written as DNA, the CDR3 is TGTGCCAGCAGTCCCGAGGGTCTGATAGCTAACTATGGCTACACCTTC.